Below, one TCR beta chain is given with its context. Methods used by the authors: Junction-only sequences without quality scores came from ImmunoSEQ, so filtering differed. Profiled with immunoSEQ multiplex PCR; TCRdb holds only in-frame clones, not every one. The V and J calls and clone size are taken from that table; D and trimming were inferred from the DNA. The table records about 1.5 million clones, around 97% of them present only once. This specimen belongs to a study of shared clonotypes between healthy human individuals. The CDR3 contains 15 residues. V lost 0 bases, J lost 6 bases, and 8 bases stayed unmatched. Germline loops: CDR1 SGDLS, CDR2 YYNGEE. Adults of Caucasian background living in Nashville, Tennessee made up all donors. Splitting the CD4+ cells yielded a CD45RA+ naive subset and a CD45RA-negative memory subset.

The sequenced material came from naive CD4+ T cells sorted from blood. Subset indicated: CD45RA+ positively selected. This TCR was sampled from a man aged 30 to 45 in good health. V gene TRBV9 combines with J gene TRBJ1-2; 7 nucleotides match TRBD1. The CDR3 protein is CASSVEGRTGDGYTF. In DNA form, the CDR3 reads TGTGCCAGCAGCGTAGAGGGTAGGACAGGCGATGGCTACACCTTC.